This T cell receptor (beta chain) was sequenced in a study of CD8 T cells in ankylosing spondylitis. Study-wide points: Researchers reportedly found disease-linked clones significantly enriched in matched ankylosing spondylitis synovial fluid.

This clonotype has a handful of counts. Its target is unknown. The V gene's germline CDR1 is SGHRS and CDR2 YFSETQ. V shed 3 bases, J shed 5 bases, and the junction held 2 bases outside the gene matches. This CDR3 contains 14 residues. TCRdb independently ran MiXCR on the 5' RACE reads; one entry per CDR3 protein. Here the sample spans approximately 220,000 distinct CDR3 sequences, roughly 24% being singletons. Material for sequencing was blood, either unsorted or a sorted T cell fraction (not recorded which). The V gene is TRBV5-1, the J gene TRBJ1-6; 7 nucleotides align to TRBD1. This TCR came from a male donor with ankylosing spondylitis or in good health (not recorded which). The CDR3 DNA reads TGCGCCAGCAGCTCGGGACAGAATAATTCACCCCTCCACTTT. Encoded protein: CASSSGQNNSPLHF.